The 21 T cell receptor beta chains given below trace back to one sample, sequenced in a study of blood T cell repertoires in COVID-19. The protocol was immunoSEQ multiplex PCR, while the TCRdb copy is restricted to in-frame clones and leaves out a portion. The data hold 30,000 to 35,000 clones, with around 87% observed a single time. Sequenced input: peripheral blood. The receptors here all came from a human donor in a cohort sampled during active COVID-19.

The V gene is TRBV6-6, the J gene TRBJ1-1; no clear D gene. The CDR3 is made up of 12 amino acids. V dropped 4 bases and J dropped 5 bases, with 8 bases sitting between them. The germline V gene encodes CDR1 MNHNY and CDR2 SVGAGI (reference sequence). The CDR3 spells CASSSYETEAFF. The CDR3 DNA sequence: TGTGCCAGCAGTTCCTACGAAACTGAAGCTTTCTTT.

This chain links TRBV18 with TRBJ2-7; TRBD1 aligns across 7 bases. This CDR3 spans 13 amino acids. Germline V gene data show CDR1 as KGHSH and CDR2 as LQKENI. Trimming cost V 3 bases and J 6 bases; bases outside gene matches: 5. Written as DNA, the CDR3 is TGTGCCAGCTCACCGGGACAGTTGCTCGAGCAGTACTTC. Protein product: CASSPGQLLEQYF.

The chain combines TRBV28 with TRBJ1-2, with D unresolved. The V gene lost 5 bases and the J gene lost 8 bases, with 12 bases spanning the gap. The CDR3 has 12 amino acids. Germline V gives CDR1 MDHEN, CDR2 SYDVKM. The DNA for the CDR3 is TGTGCCAGCAGTCTAACCGATCGGGGCTACACCTTC. This sequence encodes CASSLTDRGYTF.

The chain is built from TRBV24-1 and TRBJ2-1; possible D gene TRBD2, 7 bases. Germline V CDR1 and CDR2: KGHDR, SFDVKD. Trimming left V 2 bases short and J 4 bases short, with 20 bases between. The CDR3 spans 18 residues. This chain's CDR3 is CATSDSGGNKRVYNEQFF. The CDR3 DNA follows: TGTGCCACCAGTGATTCGGGGGGCAACAAAAGGGTTTACAATGAGCAGTTCTTC.

The V and J genes are TRBV4-3 and TRBJ1-2; 7 positions match TRBD1. Germline V gene lookup returns CDR1 LGHNA and CDR2 YSLEER. Trimming at V came to 1 base and at J to 5 bases, leaving 10 bases not matched to a gene. The CDR3 spans 16 residues. The CDR3 DNA is TGCGCCAGCAGCCAAGGAGATTTTAGGGACAGATATGGCTACACCTTC. It specifies CASSQGDFRDRYGYTF.

The chain joins TRBV6-5 to TRBJ2-2, with 7 nucleotides matching TRBD1. Germline CDR1 MNHEY, CDR2 SVGAGI. The CDR3 is made up of 15 amino acids. The ends lost 7 bases at V and 5 bases at J; junction bases unmatched: 10. DNA for the CDR3: TGTGCCAGCACCCTAGAGACAGGGAGTACCGGGGAGCTGTTTTTT. It specifies CASTLETGSTGELFF.

This clone was seen a single time. The V gene is TRBV5-4, the J gene TRBJ1-2, with TRBD1 as a possible D gene (5 bases). The CDR3 runs 14 residues. Germline lookup yields CDR1 SGHNT and CDR2 YYREEE (reference sequence). V was cut by 0 bases and J by 6 bases, with 12 bases left in between. CDR3 DNA: TGTGCCAGCAGCTTGGGCGGCAGGGCAGATGGCTACACCTTC. It translates to CASSLGGRADGYTF.

V usage is TRBV28 and J usage is TRBJ1-5, with no clear D. V was trimmed by 7 bases and J by 5 bases, leaving 9 bases between them. Germline CDR1 is MDHEN and CDR2 is SYDVKM. The CDR3 is made up of 12 amino acids. The CDR3 DNA is TGTGCCAGCACTTACACCTATCAGCCCCAGCATTTT. Amino acids: CASTYTYQPQHF. Complete variable domain (other parts from reference TRBV28 and TRBJ1-5): DVKVTQSSRYLVKRTGEKVFLECVQDMDHENMFWYRQDPGLGLRLIYFSYDVKMKEKGDIPEGYSVSREKKERFSLILESASTNQTSMYLCASTYTYQPQHFGDGTRLSIL.

V and J are TRBV5-4 and TRBJ2-5, with 11 positions matching TRBD1. CDR1 SGHNT and CDR2 YYREEE come from the germline V gene (reference sequence). Trimming at V came to 5 bases and at J to 5 bases, leaving 11 bases not matched to a gene. The CDR3 is 16 residues long. CDR3: CASRPGTGGIFETQYF. The CDR3 nucleotides are TGTGCCAGCAGACCTGGGACAGGGGGAATCTTTGAGACCCAGTACTTC.

CDR3 residues: CASSRGFTNEKLFF. CDR3 coding DNA: TGTGCCAGCAGTCGGGGGTTTACTAATGAAAAACTGTTTTTT. The V call is TRBV9, the J call TRBJ1-4; TRBD1 might be the D (5 bases). V lost 5 bases to trimming and J lost 2 bases, with 10 bases between them. This CDR3 contains 14 residues. Germline CDR1 SGDLS, CDR2 YYNGEE.

The V and J genes are TRBV6-6 and TRBJ1-3; D is unclear. The CDR3 totals 14 residues. Germline-derived CDR1 and CDR2 are MNHNY and SVGAGI (reference sequence). V was trimmed by 4 bases and J by 2 bases, leaving 9 bases between them. The CDR3 here is CASSSLQAGNTIYF. DNA of the CDR3: TGTGCCAGCAGTTCGCTCCAGGCTGGAAACACCATATATTTT.

The chain has TRBV2 and TRBJ2-7; 7 nucleotides match TRBD1. V shed 6 bases, J shed 8 bases, and the junction held 10 bases outside the gene matches. CDR1 is SNHLY, CDR2 FYNNEI, per germline. This CDR3 spans 13 amino acids. The CDR3 here is CASRGRDSHKQYF. As DNA, the CDR3 is TGTGCCAGCAGGGGACGGGACAGCCACAAGCAGTACTTC. Complete variable domain (other parts from reference TRBV2 and TRBJ2-7): EPEVTQTPSHQVTQMGQEVILRCVPISNHLYFYWYRQILGQKVEFLVSFYNNEISEKSEIFDDQFSVERPDGSNFTLKIRSTKLEDSAMYFCASRGRDSHKQYFGPGTRLTVT.

V is TRBV6-2 or TRBV6-3 and J is TRBJ2-1, with TRBD1 matching over 11 bases. Germline CDR1 and CDR2: MNHEY and SVGEGT. This CDR3 region has 15 residues. V dropped 6 bases and J dropped 5; count of bases not matched to a gene: 6. CDR3 DNA sequence: TGTGCCAGCAGCGACCGGGACAGGGGGGACAATGAGCAGTTCTTC. Translation gives CASSDRDRGDNEQFF.

The chain carries TRBV6-1 and TRBJ1-1, with TRBD1 identical over 10 bases. Germline V lookup: CDR1 MNHNS, CDR2 SASEGT. V lost 3 bases to trimming and J lost 0 bases; unmatched junction nucleotides: 7. The CDR3 has 17 residues. CDR3 region: CASSDPDRGRMNTEAFF. DNA of the CDR3: TGTGCCAGCAGTGACCCTGACAGGGGGCGAATGAACACTGAAGCTTTCTTT.

For the CDR3, the DNA is TGTGCCAGCAGCTCAGAGGGCTACGAGCAGTACTTC. Amino acid sequence: CASSSEGYEQYF. This sequence joins TRBV7-9 and TRBJ2-7, with D perhaps TRBD2 (5 bases). Germline CDR1 SEHNR, CDR2 FQNEAQ (reference sequence). V was cut by 4 bases and J by 3 bases, with 7 bases left in between. This CDR3 spans 12 amino acids.

J is TRBJ1-3 and V is TRBV7-6; D remains ambiguous. Trimming shortened V by 7 bases and J by 0 bases, and 13 bases separated the two germline ends. The germline gives CDR1 SGHVS, CDR2 FNYEAQ. CDR3 length equals 15 residues. CDR3 amino acids: CASTADIHSGNTIYF. The CDR3 DNA reads as TGTGCCAGCACCGCCGACATACACTCTGGAAACACCATATATTTT.

This clone was detected only once. The chain links TRBV7-9 to TRBJ1-2; possible D gene TRBD1, 5 bases. The germline CDR1 and CDR2 sequences are SEHNR and FQNEAQ (reference sequence). Trimming left V 5 bases short and J 2 bases short, with 9 bases between. This CDR3 has 13 amino acids. The CDR3 DNA follows: TGTGCCAGCAGCCCGACAGAAAACTATGGCTACACCTTC. This sequence encodes CASSPTENYGYTF.

The chain is built from TRBV2 and TRBJ1-3, with D unresolved. CDR3 length: 15 residues. Per germline, CDR1 SNHLY and CDR2 FYNNEI. V was cut by 3 bases and J by 0 bases, with 9 bases left in between. CDR3 residues: CASSENGISGNTIYF. The CDR3 region has the DNA TGTGCCAGCAGTGAGAACGGTATCTCTGGAAACACCATATATTTT.

V is TRBV10-3 and J is TRBJ2-7; weak D call: TRBD1 (6 bases). The CDR3 sequence is 12 residues long. Germline lookup yields CDR1 ENHRY and CDR2 SYGVKD. V lost 5 bases and J lost 4, with 9 bases in between. The CDR3, as DNA: TGTGCCATCAGTACGGACAGTTACGAGCAGTACTTC. Its translation: CAISTDSYEQYF.

V is TRBV28 and J is TRBJ2-1; 13 nucleotides match TRBD2. This CDR3 comprises 16 residues. Trimming removed 5 bases from V and 3 bases from J; junction bases left unmatched: 4. The V gene's germline CDR1 is MDHEN and CDR2 SYDVKM. The CDR3 DNA sequence: TGTGCCAGCAGTCTGACTAGCGGGGGGTACTACAATGAGCAGTTCTTC. Translated, it gives CASSLTSGGYYNEQFF.

V is TRBV27 and J is TRBJ2-5, with 7 bases that match TRBD1. Germline CDR1 and CDR2: MNHEY and SMNVEV (reference sequence). CDR3 length equals 13 residues. After removal of 7 bases from V and 2 bases from J, the junction contained 4 bases not matched to a gene. Here the CDR3 DNA reads TGTGCCAGCATCAAACAGGGGCAAGAGACCCAGTACTTC. It yields the protein CASIKQGQETQYF.